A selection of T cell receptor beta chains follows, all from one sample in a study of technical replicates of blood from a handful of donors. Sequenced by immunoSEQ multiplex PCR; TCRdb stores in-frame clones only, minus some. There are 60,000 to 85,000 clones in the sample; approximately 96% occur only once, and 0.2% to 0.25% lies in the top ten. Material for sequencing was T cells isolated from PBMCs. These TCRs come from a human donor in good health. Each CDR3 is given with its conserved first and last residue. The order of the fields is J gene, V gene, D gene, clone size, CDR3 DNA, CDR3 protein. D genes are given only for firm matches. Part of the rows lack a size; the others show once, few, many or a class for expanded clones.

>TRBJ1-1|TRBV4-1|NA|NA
TGCGCCAGCAGCCAAGTAACTACCGGCACCTCGAACACTGAAGCTTTCTTT
CASSQVTTGTSNTEAFF
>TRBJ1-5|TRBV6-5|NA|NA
TGTGCCAGCCGGGGTCGAATTAATCAGCCCCAGCATTTT
CASRGRINQPQHF
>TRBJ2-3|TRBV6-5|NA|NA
TGTGCCAGCAGTATCGACACAGCTTCAAATACGCAGTATTTT
CASSIDTASNTQYF
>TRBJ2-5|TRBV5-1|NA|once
TGCGCCAGCAGCTTATCGTCGCGGGGACCCGAGGTTCCAGAGACCCAGTACTTC
CASSLSSRGPEVPETQYF
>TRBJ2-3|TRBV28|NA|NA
TGTGCCAGCAGTCTAGGACAGAGAACAGATACGCAGTATTTT
CASSLGQRTDTQYF
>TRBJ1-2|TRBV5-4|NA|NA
TGTGCCAGCAGCCACAATCAGGGGAACTATGGCTACACCTTC
CASSHNQGNYGYTF
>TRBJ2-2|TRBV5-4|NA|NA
TGTGCCAGCAACTTTTTCGGGGGTACCGGGGAGCTGTTTTTT
CASNFFGGTGELFF
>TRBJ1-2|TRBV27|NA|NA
TGTGCCAGCAGGCTATACCCCTCCGACAGGCTTAACTATGGCTACACCTTC
CASRLYPSDRLNYGYTF
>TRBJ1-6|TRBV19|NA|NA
TGTGCCAGTAGTATCCAAAAAAATTCACCCCTCCACTTT
CASSIQKNSPLHF
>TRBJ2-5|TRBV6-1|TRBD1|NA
TGTGCCAGCAGACCGGACAGGTACTTCCAAGAGACCCAGTACTTC
CASRPDRYFQETQYF
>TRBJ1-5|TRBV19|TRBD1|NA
TGTGCCACCAAGGACAGGTTCAATCAGCCCCAGCATTTT
CATKDRFNQPQHF
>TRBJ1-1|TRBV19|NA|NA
TGTGCCAGTAGTCCATACACTGAAGCTTTCTTT
CASSPYTEAFF
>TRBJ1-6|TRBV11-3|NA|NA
TGTGCCAGCAGCTTCCGGGACACTTCTGGGAATTCACCCCTCCACTTT
CASSFRDTSGNSPLHF
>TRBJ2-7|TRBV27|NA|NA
TGTGCCAGCAGTTTATCGGGGGCCTCCTACGAGCAGTACTTC
CASSLSGASYEQYF
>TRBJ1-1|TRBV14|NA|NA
TGTGCCAGCAGCCAACGGGTCACTGAAGCTTTCTTT
CASSQRVTEAFF
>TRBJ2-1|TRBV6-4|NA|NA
TGTGCCAGCAGTGAGTCCAGGGCTCCGGACAATGAGCAGTTCTTC
CASSESRAPDNEQFF
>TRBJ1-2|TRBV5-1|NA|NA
TGCGCCAGCAGCGGGGGGACGGGGCGGTATGGCTACACCTTC
CASSGGTGRYGYTF
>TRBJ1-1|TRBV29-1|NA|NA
TGCAGCGCATTAACGGTTCTAGGTGGCACTGAAGCTTTCTTT
CSALTVLGGTEAFF
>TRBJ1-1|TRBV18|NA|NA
TGTGCCAGCTCACCACCAGGAGCCGACACTGAAGCTTTCTTT
CASSPPGADTEAFF
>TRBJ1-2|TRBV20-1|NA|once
TGCAGTGCTGCAGGGAACGGCTACACCTTC
CSAAGNGYTF
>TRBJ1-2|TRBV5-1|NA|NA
TGCGCCAGCAGCCCTGGACAGACCTATGGCTACACCTTC
CASSPGQTYGYTF
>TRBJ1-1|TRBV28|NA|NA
TGTGCCACACAGGGTCTATATTACCAGAACACTGAAGCTTTCTTT
CATQGLYYQNTEAFF
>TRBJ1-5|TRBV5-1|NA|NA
TGCGCCAGCAGCTTGGCGGGGGGCAGCAATCAGCCCCAGCATTTT
CASSLAGGSNQPQHF
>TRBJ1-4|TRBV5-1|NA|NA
TGCGCCATACGAGAGGTTACAGGGAGAGGTGAAAAACTGTTTTTT
CAIREVTGRGEKLFF
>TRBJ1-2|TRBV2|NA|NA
TGTGCCAGCAGTGAGGGGGCAGGTGGCTACACCTTC
CASSEGAGGYTF
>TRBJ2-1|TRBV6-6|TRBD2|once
TGTGCCAGCAGTTACTCGGGACTAGTTCTCTTC
CASSYSGLVLF
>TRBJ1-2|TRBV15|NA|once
TGTGCCACCAGACGCGGGAACTATGGCTACACCTTC
CATRRGNYGYTF